This record concerns one T cell receptor beta chain sequence. As yet, its antigen is unknown. The donors were members of the roughly 120-subject validation cohort (separate from the approximately 670-subject first cohort). The CDR3 has 15 residues. CDR1 and CDR2 from the germline V gene are MNHNS and SASEGT. Trimming pared 2 bases from V and 0 bases from J, leaving 10 bases between. These data come from a study of cytomegalovirus exposure and HLA in healthy donors. Overall study: Both the 120 or so validation repertoires and the roughly 640 first-cohort repertoires used the same platform, as reported by a later analysis.

Profiling relied on immunoSEQ multiplex PCR, and the TCRdb table lists in-frame clones only, not all of them. The sample shows under 200,000 clones, 91% of them seen only once. Regarding the study as a whole: The authors listed around 150 TCR beta chains as cytomegalovirus-associated. Accounts indicate the classifier identified cytomegalovirus status with strong specificity and sensitivity.

The clonotype comes from a woman under 30 in good health and CMV-seropositive. Sequencing was done on a sample of PBMCs. The chain combines TRBV6-1 with TRBJ1-1; tentatively, D is TRBD1 (5 bases). CDR3 nucleotides: TGTGCCAGCAGTGAACGGGAGGGGATGAACACTGAAGCTTTCTTT. Protein: CASSEREGMNTEAFF.